This T cell receptor (beta chain) was sequenced in a study of shared T cell receptors in the human thymus. TCRdb's table, derived via immunoSEQ multiplex PCR, lists solely in-frame clones and lacks some. This sample has just under 550,000 clones, with 70% to 80% found just once. This clone came up a few times. The germline CDR1 and CDR2 sequences are SGHDN and FVKESK. The CDR3 has 14 residues. V lost 4 bases, J lost 8 bases, and 7 bases stayed unmatched. These data also formed part of another study, on human thymus T cells.

Sequences were obtained from thymocytes. The genes are TRBV14 and TRBJ2-1, with 8 bases lining up with TRBD2. The receptor was derived from a boy less than two years old with a congenital heart defect. CDR3 sequence (DNA): TGTGCCAGCAGCCTAAGGACTAGCATCTATGAGCAGTTCTTC. Translated, it gives CASSLRTSIYEQFF. The whole variable domain, filled in from reference TRBV14 and TRBJ2-1, reads EAGVTQFPSHSVIEKGQTVTLRCDPISGHDNLYWYRRVMGKEIKFLLHFVKESKQDESGMPNNRFLAERTGGTYSTLKVQPAELEDSGVYFCASSLRTSIYEQFFGPGTRLTVL.